This T cell receptor (beta chain) originates from a study of blood T cell repertoires in COVID-19. Study-wide background: Acute and convalescent COVID-19 samples came from the United States, Italy and Spain. PBMCs, B-cell-depleted T cells, or T cells provided the cDNA or gDNA that made up the material.

Original processing notes: Nucleated cell counts were estimated from reference gene primer amplification. The assay was immunoSEQ multiplex PCR, and TCRdb's table has in-frame clones only and misses some. V, J and clone size reflect that table, while D and trimming were determined from the DNA. The data contain some 96,000 clones, 85% to 90% of them singletons. Germline V CDR1 and CDR2: KGHSH, LQKENI. This CDR3 is built from 13 residues. Trimming took 2 bases from V and 6 from J; bases not matched to a gene: 1. The chain combines TRBV18 with TRBJ2-7; TRBD1 matches at 10 bases. This receptor was taken from a human donor in a cohort sampled during active COVID-19. Sequences were obtained from peripheral blood. The CDR3 bases are TGTGCCAGCTCACCAGGGACAGGGGTCGAGCAGTACTTC. It translates to CASSPGTGVEQYF.